The present T cell receptor (beta chain) was sequenced within a study of blood T cell repertoires in COVID-19. Sequencing used immunoSEQ multiplex PCR; TCRdb keeps in-frame clones, though not all of them. This sample has over 300,000 clones, with roughly 87% found just once. The sequence derives from a young woman who had recovered from COVID-19. The specimen was PBMCs or T cells enriched from blood (not recorded which).

CDR3 protein: CASSGTGPNYGYTF. Here the CDR3 DNA reads TGTGCCAGCAGTGGGACAGGGCCTAACTATGGCTACACCTTC. This chain connects TRBV2 to TRBJ1-2; 8 bases agree with TRBD1. Germline V lookup: CDR1 SNHLY, CDR2 FYNNEI. Unmatched junction bases numbered 1, after V lost 4 bases and J lost 0 bases. The CDR3 loop spans 14 amino acids.